Listed below are T cell receptor beta chains from one sample, sequenced in a study of cytomegalovirus exposure and HLA in healthy donors. Using immunoSEQ multiplex PCR, the repertoire was profiled, and TCRdb retains in-frame clones only, with some absent. Altogether about 160,000 clones are present, roughly 82% being singletons, with the ten largest covering 1.5%. Material: PBMCs. The receptors were sampled from a girl between 5 and 17 years old in good health and CMV-seropositive. Each CDR3 is given with its conserved first and last residue. Each record gives: clone size, J gene, D gene, V gene, CDR3 protein, CDR3 DNA. D genes are given only for firm matches. Clone size is not always given. Where it is, it says once, few, many or a class for expanded clones.

clone size: NA; J gene: TRBJ2-5; D gene: TRBD1; V gene: TRBV5-4; CDR3 protein: CASSDGTGGRETQYF; CDR3 DNA: TGTGCCAGCAGCGACGGGACAGGGGGTCGGGAGACCCAGTACTTC
clone size: NA; J gene: TRBJ2-1; D gene: NA; V gene: TRBV5-4; CDR3 protein: CASSFYSAGANNEQFF; CDR3 DNA: TGTGCCAGCAGCTTTTACTCGGCGGGGGCAAACAATGAGCAGTTCTTC
clone size: NA; J gene: TRBJ2-5; D gene: TRBD1; V gene: TRBV6-5; CDR3 protein: CASRYSGTGKETQYF; CDR3 DNA: TGTGCCAGCAGATATTCCGGGACAGGGAAAGAGACCCAGTACTTC
clone size: once; J gene: TRBJ2-7; D gene: NA; V gene: TRBV28; CDR3 protein: CASTGAGAYEQYF; CDR3 DNA: TGTGCCAGCACTGGGGCAGGGGCCTACGAGCAGTACTTC
clone size: NA; J gene: TRBJ1-1; D gene: NA; V gene: TRBV2; CDR3 protein: CASRANTEAFF; CDR3 DNA: TGTGCCAGCAGAGCTAACACTGAAGCTTTCTTT
clone size: NA; J gene: TRBJ1-2; D gene: NA; V gene: TRBV30; CDR3 protein: CAWSLKGAGTNYGYTF; CDR3 DNA: TGTGCCTGGAGTCTTAAAGGGGCAGGAACTAACTATGGCTACACCTTC
clone size: NA; J gene: TRBJ1-2; D gene: NA; V gene: TRBV10-3; CDR3 protein: CAIRQGQGYGYTF; CDR3 DNA: TGTGCCATCAGACAGGGTCAAGGATATGGCTACACCTTC
clone size: NA; J gene: TRBJ2-7; D gene: TRBD1; V gene: TRBV5-1; CDR3 protein: CASSLDQQLTGKGYEQYF; CDR3 DNA: TGCGCCAGCAGCTTGGACCAACAATTGACAGGGAAAGGCTACGAGCAGTACTTC
clone size: NA; J gene: TRBJ2-5; D gene: NA; V gene: TRBV5-1; CDR3 protein: CASSLAGETQYF; CDR3 DNA: TGCGCCAGCAGCTTGGCCGGGGAGACCCAGTACTTC
clone size: NA; J gene: TRBJ2-2; D gene: TRBD2; V gene: TRBV30; CDR3 protein: CAWFQTSGGAPGELFF; CDR3 DNA: TGTGCCTGGTTTCAAACTAGCGGGGGGGCCCCCGGGGAGCTGTTTTTT
clone size: NA; J gene: TRBJ2-2; D gene: NA; V gene: TRBV11-2; CDR3 protein: CASSLDYTGELFF; CDR3 DNA: TGTGCCAGCAGCTTAGACTACACCGGGGAGCTGTTTTTT
clone size: NA; J gene: TRBJ1-2; D gene: NA; V gene: TRBV2; CDR3 protein: CASSEGPGTQVLYGYTF; CDR3 DNA: TGTGCCAGCAGTGAAGGGCCCGGGACACAAGTACTATATGGCTACACCTTC
clone size: NA; J gene: TRBJ1-1; D gene: NA; V gene: TRBV30; CDR3 protein: CAWSVEGWETEAFF; CDR3 DNA: TGTGCCTGGAGTGTAGAGGGTTGGGAGACTGAAGCTTTCTTT
clone size: NA; J gene: TRBJ2-5; D gene: TRBD2; V gene: TRBV28; CDR3 protein: CASSSLEREYSETQYF; CDR3 DNA: TGTGCCAGCAGTTCATTGGAGCGGGAGTATTCCGAGACCCAGTACTTC
clone size: NA; J gene: TRBJ2-1; D gene: TRBD1; V gene: TRBV5-1; CDR3 protein: CASSPRTGQGNEQFF; CDR3 DNA: TGCGCCAGCAGCCCACGGACAGGGCAGGGCAATGAGCAGTTCTTC
clone size: NA; J gene: TRBJ2-7; D gene: NA; V gene: TRBV19; CDR3 protein: CASSVLPSGFGSQQYF; CDR3 DNA: TGTGCCAGTAGTGTCTTACCCTCAGGGTTCGGGTCTCAGCAGTACTTC
clone size: NA; J gene: TRBJ1-5; D gene: TRBD1; V gene: TRBV11-2; CDR3 protein: CASSPGTADQHF; CDR3 DNA: TGTGCCAGCAGCCCCGGGACAGCCGATCAGCATTTT
clone size: NA; J gene: TRBJ2-3; D gene: NA; V gene: TRBV4-3; CDR3 protein: CASSQDPAGTDTQYF; CDR3 DNA: TGCGCCAGCAGCCAAGATCCCGCAGGCACGGATACGCAGTATTTT
clone size: NA; J gene: TRBJ1-1; D gene: NA; V gene: TRBV6-1; CDR3 protein: CASSGGAEAFF; CDR3 DNA: TGTGCCAGCAGTGGCGGCGCTGAAGCTTTCTTT
clone size: NA; J gene: TRBJ2-1; D gene: TRBD1; V gene: TRBV2; CDR3 protein: CASSGQGTYNEQFF; CDR3 DNA: TGTGCCAGCAGTGGACAGGGGACCTACAATGAGCAGTTCTTC
clone size: few; J gene: TRBJ2-1; D gene: NA; V gene: TRBV6-5; CDR3 protein: CASSTTGSSYNEQFF; CDR3 DNA: TGTGCCAGCAGTACTACAGGAAGCTCCTACAATGAGCAGTTCTTC
clone size: NA; J gene: TRBJ2-7; D gene: NA; V gene: TRBV28; CDR3 protein: CASRDTFYEQYF; CDR3 DNA: TGTGCCAGTCGGGACACTTTCTACGAGCAGTACTTC
clone size: NA; J gene: TRBJ1-2; D gene: NA; V gene: TRBV29-1; CDR3 protein: CSVERGNGYTF; CDR3 DNA: TGCAGCGTTGAAAGGGGGAACGGCTACACCTTC
clone size: NA; J gene: TRBJ1-4; D gene: NA; V gene: TRBV28; CDR3 protein: CASSFDQGATNEKLFF; CDR3 DNA: TGTGCCAGCAGTTTCGATCAGGGTGCAACTAATGAAAAACTGTTTTTT
clone size: NA; J gene: TRBJ2-7; D gene: NA; V gene: TRBV15; CDR3 protein: CATSRDWRDPYEQYF; CDR3 DNA: TGTGCCACCAGCAGAGATTGGAGGGACCCCTACGAGCAGTACTTC
clone size: NA; J gene: TRBJ1-1; D gene: TRBD1; V gene: TRBV18; CDR3 protein: CASSIPGGLMNTEAFF; CDR3 DNA: TGTGCCAGCTCCATACCAGGGGGTCTTATGAACACTGAAGCTTTCTTT
clone size: NA; J gene: TRBJ1-3; D gene: TRBD1; V gene: TRBV5-6; CDR3 protein: CASSLRQGFSGNTIYF; CDR3 DNA: TGTGCCAGCAGTTTGAGACAGGGGTTCTCTGGAAACACCATATATTTT
clone size: NA; J gene: TRBJ2-1; D gene: NA; V gene: TRBV4-1; CDR3 protein: CASSLEQASSYNEQFF; CDR3 DNA: TGCGCCAGCAGCCTAGAACAGGCGAGCTCCTACAATGAGCAGTTCTTC